The sequence of this T cell receptor (beta chain) was determined in a study of blood T cell repertoires in COVID-19 (dated by TCRdb to the early 2020s). About the investigation overall: Samples covering the acute and convalescent phases of COVID-19 were provided by collaborators in the United States, Italy and Spain. The material from the prospective study consisted of cDNA or gDNA derived from T cells, B-cell-depleted T cells, or PBMCs. Subjects who had been exposed to COVID-19, were actively infected with it, or had recovered from it provided the deeply sampled blood TCRbeta repertoires that made up the dataset. The repertoires were made available in a free public database intended to serve as a resource for research on the immune response to SARS-CoV-2. Samples came from the ongoing ImmuneRACE study (first 160 participants) plus 1,254 subjects from 6 global collaborators. Nearly every sample came with metadata listing a de-identified subject ID, COVID-19 status, age in years and sex. HLA class I and class II types, where available, came from metadata supplied by the sample provider rather than from assay-based typing.

The immunoSEQ Assay, a bias-controlled multiplex PCR, was used to amplify TCRbeta CDR3 regions from genomic DNA. As for the original processing: Nucleated cell counts per sample were estimated from amplification of reference gene primers within the assay. To quantify the absolute abundance of each unique TCRbeta CDR3 rearrangement, sequence reads were collapsed and filtered. For each sample, productive Simpson clonality was calculated as the square root of Simpson's diversity index across productive rearrangements. TCRdb took over this immuneACCESS table, retaining in-frame rearrangements with V and J assigned. Such tables are incomplete; in checked studies, under half of the missing clones stem from an unresolved V gene, and the remainder is unexplained. V, J and clone size are taken as reported in that table, and D and trimming were inferred from the DNA itself. The table for this sample lists around 200,000 clones; about 85% of them were counted only once. 6.2% of the sample lies in the top ten.

A remark on this clone: There is no known antigen for this receptor. Base qualities are not recorded, but no much larger clone differs from it by a single base.

Enrolling through a virtual design, the prospective study's participants ranged in age from roughly 18 to 90 years and lived across approximately 25 United States geographic areas. In the prospective study, cohorts were assigned on the basis of participant-reported clinical history obtained from a screening survey and a study questionnaire. For ImmuneRACE Cohort 3, a participant was defined as recovered based on two consecutive negative NP/OP PCR tests, clearance by a healthcare professional, or resolution of symptoms. In the prospective study, whole blood, serum and a nasopharyngeal or oropharyngeal swab were collected from each participant by mobile phlebotomists. Prospective study participants could optionally give additional blood draws and questionnaires over an approximately 2-month period. Before DNA extraction, blood samples from the prospective study were shipped at room temperature or frozen.

V is pruned by 9 bases and J by 0 bases, leaving 8 bases of the junction without a gene match. According to the germline V gene (reference sequence), CDR1 reads LNHDA and CDR2 reads SQIVND. Inclusive of the bounding cysteine and phenylalanine, the CDR3 is 15 residues long. CDR3 DNA only is kept here, 45 bases in frame from base 1. General conclusions and limits of the study: Clinical and demographic metadata were provided uncurated, with the amount varying by source and participant.

The chain employs TRBV19 and TRBJ2-1; a stretch of 7 junction bases matches TRBD1. Specimen: PBMCs or T cells enriched from blood (not recorded which). This TCR was recovered from a man aged 35 to 55 who had recovered from COVID-19. The DNA is as follows: TGTGCCAGCAACCGGGACAGCTCCTCCTACAATGAGCAGTTCTTC. The translation is CASNRDSSSYNEQFF.